These T cell receptor beta chains were read from a single sample in a study of neurological immune-mediated disorders. Each CDR3 protein is one row after TCRdb ran MiXCR on the 5' RACE reads. This table has some 60,000 distinct CDR3 sequences, roughly 10% appearing once. Sequencing was carried out using PBMCs. Every receptor here comes from a man aged 30-40 years in good health. Both conserved end residues are trimmed from each CDR3. D genes are given only for firm matches.

V gene	D gene	J gene	CDR3 protein
TRBV20-1	TRBD1	TRBJ2-5	SASVRTGGFATSRETQY
TRBV11-2	TRBD1	TRBJ2-1	ASSSLPGQGALGQF
TRBV12-3/TRBV12-4	TRBD2	TRBJ2-7	ASSAGTSGSYEQY
TRBV5-1	TRBD2	TRBJ2-4	ASSLSSGRGGNIQY
TRBV20-1	TRBD2	TRBJ2-3	SAPGLAGFDTQY
TRBV28	TRBD2	TRBJ2-7	ASSPSGRSYDQY
TRBV10-3	TRBD1	TRBJ2-5	AISADREMGETQY
TRBV19	.	TRBJ2-7	ASSIDRRYEQY
TRBV11-2	TRBD2	TRBJ2-1	ASSRGLADQNEQF
TRBV10-3	.	TRBJ2-3	AHQGSTSTDTQY
TRBV20-1	.	TRBJ1-6	SASKDPNSPLH
TRBV3-1	.	TRBJ2-3	ASSQHAGAYTDTQY
TRBV24-1	TRBD1	TRBJ2-6	ATSDRQGSGANVLT
TRBV28	.	TRBJ2-3	ASTLSGHTDTQY
TRBV28	.	TRBJ1-4	ASSHTWDEKLF
TRBV5-1	.	TRBJ2-1	ASSGGAASYNEQF
TRBV28	.	TRBJ2-5	ASRGLGTTTQETQY
TRBV5-1	TRBD2	TRBJ2-7	ASSSGLAGLSGEQY